A selection of T cell receptor beta chains follows, all from one sample in a study of somatic mutations in cytotoxic T cells in rheumatoid arthritis. Method: immunoSEQ multiplex PCR; TCRdb's copy keeps in-frame clones and lacks some. The sample has roughly 14,000 clones; over 75% are singletons. Sequenced: CD8+ T cells sorted from blood. These receptors originate from an adult with rheumatoid arthritis. CDR3s include the opening cysteine and the closing phenylalanine or tryptophan. Each record gives: V gene, D gene, J gene, CDR3 protein. The D gene is left open where the match is weak.

V gene: TRBV6-6
D gene: NA
J gene: TRBJ1-1
CDR3 protein: CASGGAGEAFF

V gene: TRBV4-2
D gene: NA
J gene: TRBJ2-1
CDR3 protein: CASSLAGGGEQFF

V gene: TRBV6-5
D gene: NA
J gene: TRBJ2-5
CDR3 protein: CASSYGRSRETQYF

V gene: TRBV4-1
D gene: TRBD2
J gene: TRBJ2-2
CDR3 protein: CASSQEVAGANTGELFF

V gene: TRBV7-9
D gene: TRBD2
J gene: TRBJ2-6
CDR3 protein: CASSLAGAGANVLTF

V gene: TRBV28
D gene: NA
J gene: TRBJ1-1
CDR3 protein: CASSSQGLGAFF

V gene: TRBV7-6
D gene: NA
J gene: TRBJ1-2
CDR3 protein: CASSPTGAGGYTF

V gene: TRBV11-2
D gene: NA
J gene: TRBJ2-3
CDR3 protein: CASSLLGWSTDTQYF

V gene: TRBV9
D gene: TRBD2
J gene: TRBJ2-2
CDR3 protein: CASSVGLAGTGGELFF

V gene: TRBV5-5
D gene: NA
J gene: TRBJ2-3
CDR3 protein: CASSLGGEDTDTQYF

V gene: TRBV6-1
D gene: TRBD1
J gene: TRBJ1-1
CDR3 protein: CASSEATGTGGGEAFF

V gene: TRBV7-6
D gene: TRBD2
J gene: TRBJ2-1
CDR3 protein: CASSLIAGGAPYALNEQFF

V gene: TRBV6-6
D gene: NA
J gene: TRBJ1-1
CDR3 protein: CASSYSRGGNTEAFF

V gene: TRBV5-6
D gene: TRBD1
J gene: TRBJ1-1
CDR3 protein: CASSFGTGGITEAFF

V gene: TRBV27
D gene: TRBD1
J gene: TRBJ2-3
CDR3 protein: CASGFGTASTDTQYF

V gene: TRBV2
D gene: NA
J gene: TRBJ1-6
CDR3 protein: CASSYREGFSPLHF

V gene: TRBV7-9
D gene: TRBD1
J gene: TRBJ1-2
CDR3 protein: CASSLAGQGLSYTF

V gene: TRBV6-1
D gene: NA
J gene: TRBJ2-7
CDR3 protein: CASSGLGYEQYF

V gene: TRBV5-6
D gene: NA
J gene: TRBJ1-1
CDR3 protein: CASTLTGGWNTEAFF

V gene: TRBV5-4
D gene: TRBD1
J gene: TRBJ2-1
CDR3 protein: CASSLSTGVNEQFF

V gene: TRBV28
D gene: NA
J gene: TRBJ2-5
CDR3 protein: CASSSPYQETQYF

V gene: TRBV28
D gene: TRBD2
J gene: TRBJ2-1
CDR3 protein: CATDVGLAGGKYNEQFF

V gene: TRBV5-4
D gene: NA
J gene: TRBJ2-2
CDR3 protein: CASSWGTGELFF

V gene: TRBV27
D gene: TRBD1
J gene: TRBJ2-1
CDR3 protein: CASSSGTVRSYNEQFF

V gene: TRBV7-3
D gene: NA
J gene: TRBJ1-1
CDR3 protein: CASSLKDRDMNTEAFF

V gene: TRBV19
D gene: NA
J gene: TRBJ2-6
CDR3 protein: CASNSGANVLTF

V gene: TRBV2
D gene: NA
J gene: TRBJ1-1
CDR3 protein: CASSGLNTEAFF

V gene: TRBV10-3
D gene: TRBD1
J gene: TRBJ2-3
CDR3 protein: CASDRGRDTQYF

V gene: TRBV10-3
D gene: NA
J gene: TRBJ2-3
CDR3 protein: CAISGSATHLTDTQYF

V gene: TRBV6-1
D gene: NA
J gene: TRBJ2-5
CDR3 protein: CASSRPDSDLETQYF